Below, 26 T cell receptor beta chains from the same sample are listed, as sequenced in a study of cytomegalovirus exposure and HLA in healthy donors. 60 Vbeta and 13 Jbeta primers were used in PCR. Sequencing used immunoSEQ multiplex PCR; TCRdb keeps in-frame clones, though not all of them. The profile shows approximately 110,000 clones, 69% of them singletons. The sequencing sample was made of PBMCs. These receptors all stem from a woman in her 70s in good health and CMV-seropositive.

CDR3 DNA sequence: TGCAGCACAAGGACAGGGGGCGAGAACACTGAAGCTTTCTTT. Translation gives CSTRTGGENTEAFF. The chain has TRBV29-1 and TRBJ1-1; TRBD1 aligns across 11 bases. The trim removed 8 bases at V and 1 base at J, leaving 6 bases unmatched. The CDR3 sequence is 14 residues long. Germline-derived CDR1 and CDR2 are SQVTM and ANQGSEA.

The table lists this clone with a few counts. As DNA, the CDR3 is TGTGCCAGCAGCTTAGTGAATTCTGGGGGGGCCTACACCTTC. As protein: CASSLVNSGGAYTF. This sequence joins TRBV7-9 and TRBJ1-2; tentatively, D is TRBD1 (6 bases). Germline V gene lookup returns CDR1 SEHNR and CDR2 FQNEAQ (reference sequence). CDR3 size: 14 residues. V lost 1 base to trimming and J lost 10 bases, with 16 bases between them.

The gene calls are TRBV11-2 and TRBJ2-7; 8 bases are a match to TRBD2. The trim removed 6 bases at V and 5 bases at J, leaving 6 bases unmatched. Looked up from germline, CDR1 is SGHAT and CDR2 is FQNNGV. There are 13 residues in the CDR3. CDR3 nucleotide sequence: TGTGCCAGCAGTCGGACTAGCTTCGACGAGCAGTACTTC. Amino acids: CASSRTSFDEQYF.

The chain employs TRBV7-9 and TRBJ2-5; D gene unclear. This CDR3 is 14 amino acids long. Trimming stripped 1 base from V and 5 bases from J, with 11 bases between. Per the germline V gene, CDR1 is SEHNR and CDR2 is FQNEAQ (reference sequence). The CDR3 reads CASSLGVAGETQYF. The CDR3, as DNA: TGTGCCAGCAGCTTAGGGGTAGCCGGGGAGACCCAGTACTTC.

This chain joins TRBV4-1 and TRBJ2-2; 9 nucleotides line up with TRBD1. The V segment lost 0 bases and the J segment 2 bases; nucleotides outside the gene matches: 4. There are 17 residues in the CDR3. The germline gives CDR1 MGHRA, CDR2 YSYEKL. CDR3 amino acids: CASSQEGTGPNTGELFF. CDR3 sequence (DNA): TGCGCCAGCAGCCAAGAGGGGACAGGGCCCAACACCGGGGAGCTGTTTTTT.

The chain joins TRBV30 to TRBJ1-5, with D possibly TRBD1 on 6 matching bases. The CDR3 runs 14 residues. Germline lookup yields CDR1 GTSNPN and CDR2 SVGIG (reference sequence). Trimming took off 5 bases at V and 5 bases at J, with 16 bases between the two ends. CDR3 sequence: CAWAVGWGHQPQHF. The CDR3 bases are TGTGCCTGGGCCGTGGGGTGGGGGCATCAGCCCCAGCATTTT.

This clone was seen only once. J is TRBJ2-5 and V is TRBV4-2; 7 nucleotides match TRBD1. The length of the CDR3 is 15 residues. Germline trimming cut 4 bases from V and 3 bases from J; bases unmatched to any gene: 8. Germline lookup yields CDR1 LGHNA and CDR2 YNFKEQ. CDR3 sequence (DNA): TGTGCCAGCAGCCCCCGGGACAGTCAAGAAGAGACCCAGTACTTC. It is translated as CASSPRDSQEETQYF.

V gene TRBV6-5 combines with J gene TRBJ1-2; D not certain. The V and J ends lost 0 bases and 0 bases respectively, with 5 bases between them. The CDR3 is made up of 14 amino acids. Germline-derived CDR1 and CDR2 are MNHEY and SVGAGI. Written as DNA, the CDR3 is TGTGCCAGCAGTTACTCGCGAACTAACTATGGCTACACCTTC. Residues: CASSYSRTNYGYTF.

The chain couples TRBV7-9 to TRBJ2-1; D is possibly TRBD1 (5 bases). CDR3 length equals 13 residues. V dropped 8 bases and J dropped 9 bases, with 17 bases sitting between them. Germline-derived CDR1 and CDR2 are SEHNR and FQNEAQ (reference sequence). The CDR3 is CASFSSGWAEQFF. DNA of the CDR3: TGTGCCAGCTTTTCTTCAGGGTGGGCTGAGCAGTTCTTC. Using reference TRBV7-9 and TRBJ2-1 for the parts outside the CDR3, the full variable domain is DTGVSQNPRHKITKRGQNVTFRCDPISEHNRLYWYRQTLGQGPEFLTYFQNEAQLEKSRLLSDRFSAERPKGSFSTLEIQRTEQGDSAMYLCASFSSGWAEQFFGPGTRLTVL.

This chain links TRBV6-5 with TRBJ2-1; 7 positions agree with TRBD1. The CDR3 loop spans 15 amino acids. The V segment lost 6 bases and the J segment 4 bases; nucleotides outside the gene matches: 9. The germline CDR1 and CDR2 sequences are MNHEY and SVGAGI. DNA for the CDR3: TGTGCCAGCAGCCGCCCGGACAGGCGATACAATGAGCAGTTCTTC. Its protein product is CASSRPDRRYNEQFF.

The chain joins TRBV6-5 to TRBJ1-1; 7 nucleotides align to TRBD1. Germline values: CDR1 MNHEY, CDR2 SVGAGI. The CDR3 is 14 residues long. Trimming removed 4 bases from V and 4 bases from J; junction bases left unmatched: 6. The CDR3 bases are TGTGCCAGCAGTTTCGCCAGGGGGGCCACTGAAGCTTTCTTT. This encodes CASSFARGATEAFF.

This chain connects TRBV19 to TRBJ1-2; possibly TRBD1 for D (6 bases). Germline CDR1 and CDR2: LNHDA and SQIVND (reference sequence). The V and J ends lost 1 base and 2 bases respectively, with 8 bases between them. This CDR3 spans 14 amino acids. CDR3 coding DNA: TGTGCCAGTAGTATAGGTCAGGGGAACTATGGCTACACCTTC. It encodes CASSIGQGNYGYTF.

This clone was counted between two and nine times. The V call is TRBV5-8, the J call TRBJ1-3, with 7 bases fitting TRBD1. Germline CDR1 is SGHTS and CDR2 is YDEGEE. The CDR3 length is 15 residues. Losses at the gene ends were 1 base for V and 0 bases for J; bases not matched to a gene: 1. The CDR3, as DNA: TGTGCCAGCAGCTTGAGGGACAGCTCTGGAAACACCATATATTTT. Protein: CASSLRDSSGNTIYF.

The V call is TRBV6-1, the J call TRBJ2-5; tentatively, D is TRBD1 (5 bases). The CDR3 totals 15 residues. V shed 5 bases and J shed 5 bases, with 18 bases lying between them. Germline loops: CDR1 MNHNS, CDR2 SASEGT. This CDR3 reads CASSFAGSASETQYF. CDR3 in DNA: TGTGCCAGCAGTTTTGCAGGGTCGGCCAGCGAGACCCAGTACTTC.

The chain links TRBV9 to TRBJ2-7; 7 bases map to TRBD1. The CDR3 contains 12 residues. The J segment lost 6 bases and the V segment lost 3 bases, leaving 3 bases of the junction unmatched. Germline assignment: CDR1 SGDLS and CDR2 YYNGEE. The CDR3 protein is CASSDDRAEQYF. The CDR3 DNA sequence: TGTGCCAGCAGCGACGACAGGGCCGAGCAGTACTTC. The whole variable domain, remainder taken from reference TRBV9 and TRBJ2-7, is DSGVTQTPKHLITATGQRVTLRCSPRSGDLSVYWYQQSLDQGLQFLIQYYNGEERAKGNILERFSAQQFPDLHSELNLSSLELGDSALYFCASSDDRAEQYFGPGTRLTVT.

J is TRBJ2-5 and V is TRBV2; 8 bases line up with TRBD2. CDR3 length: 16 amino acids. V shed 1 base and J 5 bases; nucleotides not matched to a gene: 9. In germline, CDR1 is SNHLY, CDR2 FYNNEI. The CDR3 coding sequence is TGTGCCAGCAGTGAAGTTCGAGCGGGGGCCGGGGAGACCCAGTACTTC. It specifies CASSEVRAGAGETQYF. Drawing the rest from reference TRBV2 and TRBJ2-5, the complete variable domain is EPEVTQTPSHQVTQMGQEVILRCVPISNHLYFYWYRQILGQKVEFLVSFYNNEISEKSEIFDDQFSVERPDGSNFTLKIRSTKLEDSAMYFCASSEVRAGAGETQYFGPGTRLLVL.

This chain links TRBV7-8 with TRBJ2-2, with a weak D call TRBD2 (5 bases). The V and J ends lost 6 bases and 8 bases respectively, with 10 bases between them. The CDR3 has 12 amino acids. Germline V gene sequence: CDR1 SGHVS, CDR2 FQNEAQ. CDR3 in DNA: TGTGCCAGCAGGCAGACTATGGGGGAGCTGTTTTTT. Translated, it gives CASRQTMGELFF.

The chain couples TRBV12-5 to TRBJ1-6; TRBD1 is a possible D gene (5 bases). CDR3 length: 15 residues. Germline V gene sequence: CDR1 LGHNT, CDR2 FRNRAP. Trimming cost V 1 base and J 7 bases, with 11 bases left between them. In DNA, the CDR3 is TGTGCTAGTGGTTTGGGCCTGGGGCAGAATTCACCCCTCCACTTT. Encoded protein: CASGLGLGQNSPLHF.

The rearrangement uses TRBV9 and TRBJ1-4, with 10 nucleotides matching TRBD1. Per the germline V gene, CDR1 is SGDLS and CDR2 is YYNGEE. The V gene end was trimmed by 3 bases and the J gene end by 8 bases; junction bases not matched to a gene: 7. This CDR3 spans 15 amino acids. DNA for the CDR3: TGTGCCAGCAGCGCGGGACAGGGGCTAAAGGAAAAACTGTTTTTT. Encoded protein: CASSAGQGLKEKLFF.

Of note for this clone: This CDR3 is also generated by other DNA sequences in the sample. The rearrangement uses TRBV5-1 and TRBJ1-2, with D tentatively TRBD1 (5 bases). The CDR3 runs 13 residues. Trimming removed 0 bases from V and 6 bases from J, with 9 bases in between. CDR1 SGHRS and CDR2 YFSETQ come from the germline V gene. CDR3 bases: TGCGCCAGCAGCTTGGGGCAGGGCGATGGCTACACCTTC. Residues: CASSLGQGDGYTF.

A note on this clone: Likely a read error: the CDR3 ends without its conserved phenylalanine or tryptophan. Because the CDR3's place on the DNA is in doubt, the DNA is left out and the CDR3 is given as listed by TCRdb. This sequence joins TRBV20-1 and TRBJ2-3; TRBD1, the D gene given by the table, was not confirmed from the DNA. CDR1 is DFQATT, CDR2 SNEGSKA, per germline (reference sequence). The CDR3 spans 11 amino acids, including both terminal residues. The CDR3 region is CSARDMGPWVT.

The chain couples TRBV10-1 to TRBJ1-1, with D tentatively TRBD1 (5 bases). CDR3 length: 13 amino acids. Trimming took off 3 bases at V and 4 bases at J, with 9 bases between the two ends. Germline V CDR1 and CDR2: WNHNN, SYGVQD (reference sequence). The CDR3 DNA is TGCGCCAGCAGTGAAGCCAGGGTCACTGAAGCTTTCTTT. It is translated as CASSEARVTEAFF.

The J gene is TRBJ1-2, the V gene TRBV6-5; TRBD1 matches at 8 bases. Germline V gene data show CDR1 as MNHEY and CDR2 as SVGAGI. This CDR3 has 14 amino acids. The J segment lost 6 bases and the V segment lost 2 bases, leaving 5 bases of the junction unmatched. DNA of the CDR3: TGTGCCAGCAGTTACCTACAGGGGGTAAATGGCTACACCTTC. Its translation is CASSYLQGVNGYTF.

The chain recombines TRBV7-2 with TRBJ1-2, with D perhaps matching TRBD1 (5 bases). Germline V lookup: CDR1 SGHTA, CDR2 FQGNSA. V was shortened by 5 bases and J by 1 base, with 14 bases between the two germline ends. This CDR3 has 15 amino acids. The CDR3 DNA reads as TGTGCCAGCAGCCCTCAGGGTTTGGGTAACTATGGCTACACCTTC. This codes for CASSPQGLGNYGYTF.

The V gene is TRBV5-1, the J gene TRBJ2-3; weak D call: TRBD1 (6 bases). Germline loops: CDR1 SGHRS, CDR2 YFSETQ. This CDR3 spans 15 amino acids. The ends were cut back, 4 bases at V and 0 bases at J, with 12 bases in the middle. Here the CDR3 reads CASSRGHTSTDTQYF. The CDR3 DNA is TGCGCCAGCAGCAGGGGACATACGAGCACAGATACGCAGTATTTT.

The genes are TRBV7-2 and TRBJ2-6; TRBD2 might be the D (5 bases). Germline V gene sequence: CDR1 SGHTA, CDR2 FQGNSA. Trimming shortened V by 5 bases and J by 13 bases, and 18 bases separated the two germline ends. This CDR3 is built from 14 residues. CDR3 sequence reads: CASSPGPTPGVLTF. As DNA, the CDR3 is TGTGCCAGCAGCCCCGGGCCTACACCGGGGGTCCTGACTTTC.